This T cell receptor beta chain was profiled in a study of blood T cell repertoires in COVID-19. Study-level information: The United States, Italy and Spain supplied acute and convalescent COVID-19 samples. The cDNA or gDNA used as material had been derived from T cells, B-cell-depleted T cells, or PBMCs.

CDR3 size: 17 residues. Losses at the gene ends were 0 bases for V and 2 bases for J; bases not matched to a gene: 7. Germline CDR1 is MGHRA and CDR2 is YSYEKL. The authors' processing: Cell counts per sample came from amplifying reference gene primers. The repertoire was sequenced with immunoSEQ multiplex PCR; TCRdb's copy has only in-frame clones and lacks some. V and J calls and clone size are copied from that table; D and trimming were computed from the DNA. The table records approximately 90,000 clones, over 75% of them present only once. The sample comprised peripheral blood. The chain joins TRBV4-1 to TRBJ2-1; 7 positions agree with TRBD1. This TCR was recovered from a man between 60 and 70 years old with acute or convalescent COVID-19. Here the CDR3 DNA reads TGCGCCAGCAGCCAAGATTTGGAGACAGGGACCTACAATGAGCAGTTCTTC. Its translation is CASSQDLETGTYNEQFF.